A selection of T cell receptor beta chains follows, all from one sample in a study of PD-1 blockade in classical Hodgkin lymphoma. The table came from immunoSEQ multiplex PCR; TCRdb's copy has only in-frame clones and leaves some out. Of around 93,000 clones listed, around 80% are singletons. The input for sequencing was peripheral blood mononuclear cells (PBMCs), taken before the fourth cycle of nivolumab. The receptors come from a human donor with classical Hodgkin lymphoma. Both conserved end residues are part of each CDR3. The D gene is left open where the match is weak. Clone size appears in some rows only: once, few, many, or a class for an expanded clone.

size: NA
J: TRBJ1-2
length: 15
V: TRBV9
D: TRBD1
CDR3: CASSASPGTDYGYTF
DNA: TGTGCCAGCAGCGCCAGCCCCGGGACAGACTATGGCTACACCTTC

size: NA
J: TRBJ1-4
length: 14
V: TRBV10-3
D: NA
CDR3: CAISEWGFSEKLFF
DNA: TGTGCCATCAGTGAATGGGGGTTTAGTGAAAAACTGTTTTTT

size: NA
J: TRBJ2-3
length: 17
V: TRBV5-4
D: NA
CDR3: CASSLALQGGLTDTQYF
DNA: TGTGCCAGCAGCTTGGCTTTACAGGGTGGGTTGACAGATACGCAGTATTTT

size: few
J: TRBJ2-1
length: 14
V: TRBV7-9
D: NA
CDR3: CASSLGASNGEQFF
DNA: TGTGCCAGCAGCTTAGGGGCTAGCAATGGTGAGCAGTTCTTC

size: NA
J: TRBJ2-3
length: 14
V: TRBV6-6
D: TRBD1
CDR3: CASRRGQGSDTQYF
DNA: TGTGCCAGCAGGAGGGGACAGGGATCAGATACGCAGTATTTT

size: NA
J: TRBJ1-2
length: 14
V: TRBV11-2
D: NA
CDR3: CASSLGGGHYGYTF
DNA: TGTGCCAGCAGCTTAGGTGGGGGCCATTATGGCTACACCTTC

size: NA
J: TRBJ1-3
length: 14
V: TRBV6-5
D: NA
CDR3: CASSLGGSGNTIYF
DNA: TGTGCCAGCAGCCTCGGGGGATCTGGAAACACCATATATTTT

size: NA
J: TRBJ1-2
length: 14
V: TRBV4-2
D: NA
CDR3: CASSQDSVAYGYTF
DNA: TGTGCCAGCAGCCAAGACTCGGTTGCCTATGGCTACACCTTC

size: NA
J: TRBJ2-7
length: 13
V: TRBV10-3
D: NA
CDR3: CAISERRDYEQYF
DNA: TGTGCCATCAGTGAGCGGCGCGACTACGAGCAGTACTTC

size: NA
J: TRBJ2-3
length: 18
V: TRBV10-3
D: TRBD1
CDR3: CAIRKDRGRPEPPDTQYF
DNA: TGTGCCATCAGGAAGGACAGGGGGCGGCCAGAACCCCCAGATACGCAGTATTTT

size: NA
J: TRBJ1-3
length: 16
V: TRBV30
D: NA
CDR3: CAWSVLGNAPGNTIYF
DNA: TGTGCCTGGAGTGTACTGGGGAATGCTCCTGGAAACACCATATATTTT

size: NA
J: TRBJ2-7
length: 12
V: TRBV27
D: NA
CDR3: CASSLAGSEQYF
DNA: TGTGCCAGCAGTTTGGCAGGGAGCGAGCAGTACTTC

size: NA
J: TRBJ2-3
length: 14
V: TRBV11-2
D: TRBD2
CDR3: CASSQSGGRDTQYF
DNA: TGTGCCAGCAGTCAAAGCGGGGGGCGAGATACGCAGTATTTT

size: NA
J: TRBJ1-2
length: 14
V: TRBV7-2
D: TRBD1
CDR3: CASSLSEQGFGYTF
DNA: TGTGCCAGCAGCTTATCAGAACAGGGGTTTGGCTACACCTTC

size: NA
J: TRBJ2-1
length: 15
V: TRBV18
D: NA
CDR3: CASSSPYHSYNEQFF
DNA: TGTGCCAGCTCAAGCCCTTATCACTCCTACAATGAGCAGTTCTTC

size: few
J: TRBJ1-2
length: 13
V: TRBV6-5
D: NA
CDR3: CASSYSTNYGYTF
DNA: TGTGCCAGCAGTTACTCTACTAACTATGGCTACACCTTC

size: few
J: TRBJ2-7
length: 15
V: TRBV6-1
D: TRBD1
CDR3: CASSDRQGVTYEQYF
DNA: TGTGCCAGCAGTGACCGACAGGGGGTAACGTACGAGCAGTACTTC

size: once
J: TRBJ2-1
length: 16
V: TRBV4-3
D: TRBD2
CDR3: CASSQNLAGVTNEQFF
DNA: TGCGCCAGCAGCCAGAATCTAGCGGGAGTAACGAATGAGCAGTTCTTC

size: NA
J: TRBJ2-7
length: 13
V: TRBV29-1
D: TRBD2
CDR3: CSANRGESYEQYF
DNA: TGCAGCGCCAACCGGGGGGAGAGCTACGAGCAGTACTTC

size: NA
J: TRBJ1-5
length: 15
V: TRBV19
D: NA
CDR3: CASSLRRQGTQPQHF
DNA: TGTGCCAGTAGTCTAAGGAGGCAGGGGACTCAGCCCCAGCATTTT

size: NA
J: TRBJ2-7
length: 12
V: TRBV29-1
D: NA
CDR3: CSVNQGGYEQYF
DNA: TGCAGCGTGAATCAGGGCGGATACGAGCAGTACTTC

size: few
J: TRBJ1-2
length: 15
V: TRBV5-1
D: NA
CDR3: CASSLEGTSYQGYTF
DNA: TGCGCCAGCAGCTTGGAAGGGACATCCTACCAGGGCTACACCTTC

size: few
J: TRBJ2-1
length: 15
V: TRBV5-6
D: TRBD2
CDR3: CASSWFGLAGVEQFF
DNA: TGTGCCAGCAGCTGGTTCGGGCTAGCGGGAGTTGAGCAGTTCTTC

size: NA
J: TRBJ1-2
length: 12
V: TRBV21-1
D: NA
CDR3: CASSKERDGYTF
DNA: TGTGCCAGCAGCAAAGAAAGGGATGGCTACACCTTC

size: few
J: TRBJ1-3
length: 13
V: TRBV19
D: NA
CDR3: CASSIEPGNTIYF
DNA: TGTGCCAGTAGTATAGAGCCTGGAAACACCATATATTTT

size: once
J: TRBJ2-7
length: 15
V: TRBV7-6
D: TRBD1
CDR3: CASSLVQGTAYEQYF
DNA: TGTGCCAGCAGCTTAGTACAGGGGACCGCCTACGAGCAGTACTTC

size: NA
J: TRBJ2-5
length: 13
V: TRBV11-2
D: NA
CDR3: CASTRQTGETQYF
DNA: TGTGCCAGTACCAGGCAAACGGGAGAGACCCAGTACTTC

size: once
J: TRBJ1-4
length: 14
V: TRBV5-1
D: NA
CDR3: CASSPRASYEKLFF
DNA: TGCGCCAGCAGCCCAAGGGCCAGCTATGAAAAACTGTTTTTT

size: few
J: TRBJ1-4
length: 16
V: TRBV19
D: NA
CDR3: CASSIPGGLPSEKLFF
DNA: TGTGCCAGTAGTATACCGGGGGGCCTCCCCAGTGAAAAACTGTTTTTT

size: NA
J: TRBJ2-7
length: 13
V: TRBV2
D: TRBD2
CDR3: CASRLAGEYEQYF
DNA: TGTGCCAGCAGGCTAGCGGGAGAATACGAGCAGTACTTC

size: NA
J: TRBJ2-7
length: 14
V: TRBV19
D: TRBD1
CDR3: CASTRTGGSYEQYF
DNA: TGTGCCAGTACCAGGACAGGGGGGTCCTACGAGCAGTACTTC

size: NA
J: TRBJ2-3
length: 13
V: TRBV18
D: NA
CDR3: CASSPGSTDTQYF
DNA: TGTGCCAGCTCACCGGGTAGCACAGATACGCAGTATTTT

size: NA
J: TRBJ2-1
length: 15
V: TRBV11-3
D: TRBD2
CDR3: CASSVAGRGVHEQFF
DNA: TGTGCCAGCAGCGTAGCGGGGCGGGGGGTTCATGAGCAGTTCTTC

size: once
J: TRBJ2-1
length: 14
V: TRBV10-3
D: NA
CDR3: CATGTLSSYNEQFF
DNA: TGTGCCACCGGGACTCTGAGCTCCTACAATGAGCAGTTCTTC

size: NA
J: TRBJ2-3
length: 16
V: TRBV7-9
D: TRBD2
CDR3: CASSTRLARRTDTQYF
DNA: TGTGCCAGCAGCACCCGACTAGCGAGGCGGACAGATACGCAGTATTTT

size: NA
J: TRBJ2-1
length: 13
V: TRBV28
D: TRBD2
CDR3: CASRRGAQNEQFF
DNA: TGTGCCAGCAGGCGGGGGGCTCAAAATGAGCAGTTCTTC

size: once
J: TRBJ2-2
length: 16
V: TRBV4-2
D: NA
CDR3: CASSQDSSWPTGELFF
DNA: TGTGCCAGCAGCCAAGATTCGAGTTGGCCCACCGGGGAGCTGTTTTTT

size: NA
J: TRBJ2-7
length: 14
V: TRBV6-5
D: NA
CDR3: CASTPSSHSNEQYF
DNA: TGTGCCAGCACCCCTTCTAGTCATAGTAACGAGCAGTACTTC

size: NA
J: TRBJ2-3
length: 13
V: TRBV6-5
D: NA
CDR3: CASSYSRGDTQYF
DNA: TGTGCCAGCAGTTACTCGCGGGGAGATACGCAGTATTTT

size: NA
J: TRBJ1-2
length: 15
V: TRBV28
D: TRBD1
CDR3: CASSLGDRVNYGYTF
DNA: TGTGCCAGCAGTTTAGGGGACAGGGTAAACTATGGCTACACCTTC

size: NA
J: TRBJ2-1
length: 15
V: TRBV5-1
D: NA
CDR3: CASSLGGVSTNEQFF
DNA: TGCGCCAGCAGCTTGGGCGGGGTCTCAACCAATGAGCAGTTCTTC

size: few
J: TRBJ1-5
length: 16
V: TRBV10-1
D: TRBD1
CDR3: CASRESRDRTNQPQHF
DNA: TGCGCCAGCAGGGAATCCCGGGACAGGACAAATCAGCCCCAGCATTTT

size: NA
J: TRBJ1-1
length: 14
V: TRBV28
D: NA
CDR3: CASPDPTGDTEAFF
DNA: TGTGCTAGCCCCGATCCTACGGGGGACACTGAAGCTTTCTTT